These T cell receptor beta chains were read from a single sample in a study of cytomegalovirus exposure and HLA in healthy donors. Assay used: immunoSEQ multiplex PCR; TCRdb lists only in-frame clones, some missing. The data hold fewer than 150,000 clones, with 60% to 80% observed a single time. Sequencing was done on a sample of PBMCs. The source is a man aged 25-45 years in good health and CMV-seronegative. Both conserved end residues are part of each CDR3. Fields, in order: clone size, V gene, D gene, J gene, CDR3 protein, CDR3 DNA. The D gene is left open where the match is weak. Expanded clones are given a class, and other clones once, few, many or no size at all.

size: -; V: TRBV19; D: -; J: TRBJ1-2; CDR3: CASSTTPLGYGYTF; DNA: TGTGCCAGTAGTACCACACCCCTAGGCTATGGCTACACCTTC
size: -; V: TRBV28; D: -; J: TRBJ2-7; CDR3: CASSPAGIGEQYF; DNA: TGTGCCAGCAGCCCGGCCGGGATTGGCGAGCAGTACTTC
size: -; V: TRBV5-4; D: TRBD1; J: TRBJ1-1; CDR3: CASSPLDRGNTEAFF; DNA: TGTGCCAGCAGCCCTCTGGACAGGGGGAACACTGAAGCTTTCTTT
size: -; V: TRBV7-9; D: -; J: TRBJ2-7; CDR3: CASSLVSPSYEQYF; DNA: TGTGCCAGCAGCTTAGTATCCCCCTCCTACGAGCAGTACTTC
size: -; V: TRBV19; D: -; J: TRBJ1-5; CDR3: CASNSGNQPQHF; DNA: TGTGCCAGTAATTCGGGAAATCAGCCCCAGCATTTT
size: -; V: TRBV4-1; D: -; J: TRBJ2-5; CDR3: CASSQDLLLETQYF; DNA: TGCGCCAGCAGCCAAGATCTCTTATTGGAGACCCAGTACTTC
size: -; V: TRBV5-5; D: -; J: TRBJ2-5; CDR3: CASSLTVKETQYF; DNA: TGTGCCAGCAGCTTGACTGTCAAAGAGACCCAGTACTTC
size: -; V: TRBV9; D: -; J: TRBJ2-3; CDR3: CASSVAVSPDTQYF; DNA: TGTGCCAGCAGCGTAGCGGTATCCCCAGATACGCAGTATTTT
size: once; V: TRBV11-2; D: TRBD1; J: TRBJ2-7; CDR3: CASSLGLGQGAIVYEQYF; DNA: TGTGCCAGCAGCTTAGGGCTAGGACAGGGGGCAATCGTCTACGAGCAGTACTTC
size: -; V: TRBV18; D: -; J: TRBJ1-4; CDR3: CASSATGVATNEKLFF; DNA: TGTGCCAGCTCAGCGACAGGAGTTGCAACTAATGAAAAACTGTTTTTT
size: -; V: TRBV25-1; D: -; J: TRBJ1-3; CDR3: CASSEPGGSGNTIYF; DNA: TGTGCCAGCAGTGAGCCGGGAGGCTCTGGAAACACCATATATTTT
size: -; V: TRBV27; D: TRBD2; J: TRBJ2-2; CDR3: CASSLKGLAGAGELFF; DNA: TGTGCCAGCAGTTTAAAAGGACTAGCGGGAGCCGGGGAGCTGTTTTTT
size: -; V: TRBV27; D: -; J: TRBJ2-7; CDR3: CASRTSTVTYEQYF; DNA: TGTGCCAGCAGGACCTCGACAGTAACCTACGAGCAGTACTTC
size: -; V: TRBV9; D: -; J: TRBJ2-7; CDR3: CASGKAGMNEQYF; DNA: TGTGCCAGTGGAAAGGCGGGGATGAACGAGCAGTACTTC
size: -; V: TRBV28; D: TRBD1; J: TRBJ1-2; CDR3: CASRFRLGQGARQGGYTF; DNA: TGTGCCAGCCGCTTTAGGCTTGGGCAGGGGGCTCGCCAGGGTGGCTACACCTTC
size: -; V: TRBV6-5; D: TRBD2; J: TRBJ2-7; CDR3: CASSYSSGRSGYEQYF; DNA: TGTGCCAGCAGTTACTCTAGCGGGAGGTCAGGCTACGAGCAGTACTTC
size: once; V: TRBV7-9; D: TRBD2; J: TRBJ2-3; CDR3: CASSLGLAGAADTQYF; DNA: TGTGCCAGCAGCCTCGGACTAGCGGGAGCTGCAGATACGCAGTATTTT
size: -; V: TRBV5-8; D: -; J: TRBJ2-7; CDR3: CASSLAYYEQYF; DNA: TGTGCCAGCAGCTTGGCGTATTACGAGCAGTACTTC
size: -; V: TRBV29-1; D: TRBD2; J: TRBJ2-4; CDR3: CSVERETSIQYF; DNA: TGCAGCGTCGAGCGGGAGACGAGCATTCAGTACTTC
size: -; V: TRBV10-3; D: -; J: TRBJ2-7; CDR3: CATLGVAYEQYF; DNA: TGTGCCACCCTCGGGGTGGCCTACGAGCAGTACTTC
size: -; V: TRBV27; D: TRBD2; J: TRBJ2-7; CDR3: CASGPGLVIYEQYF; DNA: TGTGCCAGCGGACCTGGACTAGTAATCTACGAGCAGTACTTC
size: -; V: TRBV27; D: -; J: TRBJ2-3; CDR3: CASRDSSSVRQYF; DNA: TGTGCCAGCAGGGACTCCTCATCAGTCCGGCAGTATTTT
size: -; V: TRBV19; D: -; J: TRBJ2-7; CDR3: CASSSPGTYEQYF; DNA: TGTGCCAGTAGTTCTCCAGGGACCTACGAGCAGTACTTC
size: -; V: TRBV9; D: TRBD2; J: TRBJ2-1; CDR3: CASSARTSGSYNEQFF; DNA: TGTGCCAGCAGCGCCAGGACTAGCGGATCCTACAATGAGCAGTTCTTC
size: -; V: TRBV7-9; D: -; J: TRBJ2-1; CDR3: CASSLRLADEQFF; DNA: TGTGCCAGCAGCTTAAGGCTAGCAGATGAGCAGTTCTTC
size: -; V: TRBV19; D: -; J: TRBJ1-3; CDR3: CASSIGGERNGNTIYF; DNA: TGTGCCAGTAGTATAGGAGGAGAAAGGAATGGAAACACCATATATTTT
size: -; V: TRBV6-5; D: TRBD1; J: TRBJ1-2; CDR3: CASSAQGFLYGYTF; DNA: TGTGCCAGCAGTGCACAGGGGTTCCTCTATGGCTACACCTTC
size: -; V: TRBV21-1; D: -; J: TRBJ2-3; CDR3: CASSNLGPAPDYHKTGVCTDTQYF; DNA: TGTGCCAGCAGCAATCTGGGTCCTGCCCCCGACTACCACAAAACAGGGGTTTGCACAGATACGCAGTATTTT
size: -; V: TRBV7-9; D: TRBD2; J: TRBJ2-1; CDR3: CASSLAASGSIGEQFF; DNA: TGTGCCAGCAGCTTAGCGGCTAGCGGGAGCATCGGTGAGCAGTTCTTC
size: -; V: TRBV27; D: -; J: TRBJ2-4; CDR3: CASAGGENIQYF; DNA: TGTGCCAGTGCCGGAGGGGAAAACATTCAGTACTTC
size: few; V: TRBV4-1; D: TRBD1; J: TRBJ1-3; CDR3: CASSQDLLTGARNTIYF; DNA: TGCGCCAGCAGCCAAGATCTCCTGACAGGGGCAAGAAACACCATATATTTT
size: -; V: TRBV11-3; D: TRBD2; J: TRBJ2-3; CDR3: CASSDGTSGGGDTQYF; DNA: TGTGCCAGCAGCGATGGGACTAGCGGGGGCGGAGATACGCAGTATTTT
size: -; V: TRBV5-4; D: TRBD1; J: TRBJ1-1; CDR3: CASSPTGGVSTEAFF; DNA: TGTGCCAGCAGTCCGACAGGGGGCGTATCCACTGAAGCTTTCTTT
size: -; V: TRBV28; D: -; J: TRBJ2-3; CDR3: CASSRADLGADTQYF; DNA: TGTGCCAGCAGTCGAGCGGACCTCGGGGCAGATACGCAGTATTTT
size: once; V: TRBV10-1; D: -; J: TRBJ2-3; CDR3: CASARLPSTDTQYF; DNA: TGCGCCAGCGCCAGACTACCGAGCACAGATACGCAGTATTTT
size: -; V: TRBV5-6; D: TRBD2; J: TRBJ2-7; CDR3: CASNYPASGNYEQYF; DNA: TGTGCCAGCAACTACCCGGCTAGCGGGAACTACGAGCAGTACTTC
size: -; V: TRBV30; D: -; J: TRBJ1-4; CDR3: CAWTITNEKLFF; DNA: TGTGCCTGGACCATAACTAATGAAAAACTGTTTTTT
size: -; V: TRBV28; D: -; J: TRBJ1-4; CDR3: CASSGAGGNNEKLFF; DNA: TGTGCCAGCAGTGGGGCGGGGGGGAATAATGAAAAACTGTTTTTT
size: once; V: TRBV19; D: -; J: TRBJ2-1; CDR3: CASSRWKGGNNEQFF; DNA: TGTGCCAGTAGTAGGTGGAAAGGAGGAAACAATGAGCAGTTCTTC
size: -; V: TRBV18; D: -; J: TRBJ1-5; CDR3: CASSPGRDQPQHF; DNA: TGTGCCAGCTCACCCGGTCGGGATCAGCCCCAGCATTTT
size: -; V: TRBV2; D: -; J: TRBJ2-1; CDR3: CASSPRFGEQFF; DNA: TGTGCCAGCAGTCCCCGCTTCGGTGAGCAGTTCTTC
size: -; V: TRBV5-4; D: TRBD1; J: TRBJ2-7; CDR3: CASSFGTGAHEQYF; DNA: TGTGCCAGCAGCTTTGGGACAGGGGCCCACGAGCAGTACTTC
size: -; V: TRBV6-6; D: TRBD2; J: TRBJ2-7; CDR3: CASQSGSGISSYEQYF; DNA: TGTGCCAGCCAGAGCGGGAGTGGAATAAGCTCCTACGAGCAGTACTTC
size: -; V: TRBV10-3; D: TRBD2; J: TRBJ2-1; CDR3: CAIREGGNEQFF; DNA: TGTGCCATCCGGGAGGGTGGGAATGAGCAGTTCTTC
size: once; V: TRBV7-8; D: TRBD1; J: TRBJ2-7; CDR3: CASSLTGGRGSYEQYF; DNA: TGTGCCAGCAGCTTAACAGGGGGCAGAGGCTCCTACGAGCAGTACTTC
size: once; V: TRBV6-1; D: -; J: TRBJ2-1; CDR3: CASSGPNEQFF; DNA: TGTGCCAGCAGTGGGCCCAATGAGCAGTTCTTC
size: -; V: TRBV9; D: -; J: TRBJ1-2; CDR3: CASSVDGRAIYGYTF; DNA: TGTGCCAGCAGCGTAGATGGGCGAGCAATCTATGGCTACACCTTC
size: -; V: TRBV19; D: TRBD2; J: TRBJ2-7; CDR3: CASSPQAGVGYEQYF; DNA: TGTGCCAGTAGTCCCCAAGCGGGAGTCGGCTACGAGCAGTACTTC
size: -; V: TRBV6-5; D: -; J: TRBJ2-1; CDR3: CASNRRQGNEQFF; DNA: TGTGCCAGCAACCGCCGGCAGGGGAATGAGCAGTTCTTC
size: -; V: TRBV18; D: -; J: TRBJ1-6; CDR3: CASSPRTDYNSPLHF; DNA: TGTGCCAGCTCACCGAGGACAGATTATAATTCACCCCTCCACTTT
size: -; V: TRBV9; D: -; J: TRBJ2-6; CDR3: CASSVAPQGPAGANVLTF; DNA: TGTGCCAGCAGCGTAGCCCCCCAGGGGCCAGCCGGGGCCAACGTCCTGACTTTC